Below are 11 T cell receptor beta chains sequenced from a single sample in a study of human T cells and chemical hapten exposure. TCRdb called the RACE reads again in MiXCR, with one record for every CDR3 protein. The table has 180,000 or so distinct CDR3 sequences, around 25% seen once. Time point described: patch test 3, about 24 weeks after DPC sensitization. Stated treatment: therapeutic diphenylcyclopropenone sensitization with weekly scalp DPC. The starting material was whole blood, obtained in connection with sensitization to the hapten diphenylcyclopropenone (DPC). All receptors come from a woman aged 40 to 50 with alopecia areata. Some clones in this sample may be carry-over from other donors' samples.

This clonotype has only a few counts. This sequence joins TRBV20-1 and TRBJ2-6; D is ambiguous. V shed 6 bases and J shed 4 bases, with 10 bases lying between them. The germline CDR1 and CDR2 sequences are DFQATT and SNEGSKA (reference sequence). CDR3 length: 13 residues. CDR3 sequence reads: CSAPRPGANVLTF. DNA for the CDR3: TGCAGTGCGCCTCGTCCCGGGGCCAACGTCCTGACTTTC.

This clonotype appeared a single time. This chain connects TRBV7-2 to TRBJ1-2, with D uncertain. The CDR3 is 12 residues long. The germline V and J ends were trimmed by 6 bases and 4 bases, with 9 bases remaining between them. Per the germline V gene, CDR1 is SGHTA and CDR2 is FQGNSA. CDR3 loop: CASRNPGYGYTF. Written as DNA, the CDR3 is TGTGCCAGCAGGAACCCAGGCTATGGCTACACCTTC.

This rearrangement joins TRBV28 to TRBJ1-5; weak D call: TRBD1 (5 bases). Germline loops: CDR1 MDHEN, CDR2 SYDVKM. V shed 6 bases and J shed 5 bases, with 14 bases lying between them. This CDR3 comprises 14 residues. In DNA form, the CDR3 reads TGTGCCAGCAGGAGAACTCAGGGTGATCAGCCCCAGCATTTT. This sequence encodes CASRRTQGDQPQHF.

The chain joins TRBV29-1 to TRBJ1-2; perhaps TRBD1 as D (5 bases). Germline V gives CDR1 SQVTM, CDR2 ANQGSEA. The CDR3 contains 12 residues. With 1 base removed from V and 9 bases from J, the gap between germline ends came to 12 bases. CDR3 DNA sequence: TGCAGCGTTGAAGGGGGACGGGGCAGCTACACCTTC. Translation: CSVEGGRGSYTF. The whole variable domain, remainder taken from reference TRBV29-1 and TRBJ1-2, is SAVISQKPSRDICQRGTSLTIQCQVDSQVTMMFWYRQQPGQSLTLIATANQGSEATYESGFVIDKFPISRPNLTFSTLTVSNMSPEDSSIYLCSVEGGRGSYTFGSGTRLTVV.

The chain couples TRBV7-2 to TRBJ2-5; D remains unclear. The CDR3 sequence is 14 residues long. The germline V gene has CDR1 SGHTA and CDR2 FQGNSA. V was shortened by 5 bases and J by 4 bases, with 14 bases between the two germline ends. CDR3 protein: CASSPTADGETQYF. CDR3 sequence (DNA): TGTGCCAGCAGCCCGACGGCGGACGGAGAGACCCAGTACTTC.

The table lists this clonotype with many counts. This chain uses TRBV30 with TRBJ2-7, with TRBD2 identical over 8 bases. The germline CDR1 and CDR2 sequences are GTSNPN and SVGIG (reference sequence). V lost 0 bases, J lost 6 bases, and 7 bases stayed unmatched. CDR3 size: 14 residues. Here the CDR3 DNA reads TGTGCCTGGAGTGTACGCGGGGGGCTGGGCGAGCAGTACTTC. Translated, it gives CAWSVRGGLGEQYF.

The V and J genes are TRBV6-2 or TRBV6-3 and TRBJ2-7, with 14 nucleotides matching TRBD2. The CDR3 consists of 15 residues. Germline loops: CDR1 MNHEY, CDR2 SVGEGT. The V and J ends lost 6 bases and 7 bases, in that order; junction bases with no gene match: 8. The CDR3 sequence: CASRRLAGGLGEQYF. The DNA for the CDR3 is TGTGCCAGCAGACGACTAGCGGGAGGGCTGGGTGAGCAGTACTTC.

This clonotype was counted a few times. The chain combines TRBV4-2 with TRBJ2-7, with D possibly called TRBD1 or TRBD2 (6 bases each). V was shortened by 1 base and J by 2 bases, with 18 bases between the two germline ends. Germline V gene data show CDR1 as LGHNA and CDR2 as YNFKEQ. This CDR3 has 17 amino acids. The CDR3 sequence is CASSQALDYRATYEQYF. The CDR3, as DNA: TGTGCCAGCAGCCAAGCCCTGGACTACAGGGCTACCTACGAGCAGTACTTC.

This clonotype showed up just a few times. This sequence joins TRBV6-5 and TRBJ2-4; the match to TRBD2 covers 11 bases. V lost 6 bases to trimming and J lost 4 bases; unmatched junction nucleotides: 5. The germline V gene encodes CDR1 MNHEY and CDR2 SVGAGI. The CDR3 sequence is 15 residues long. This CDR3 reads CASRGTSGSKNIQYF. CDR3 nucleotides: TGTGCCAGCAGAGGGACTAGCGGCTCAAAAAACATTCAGTACTTC.

This sequence joins TRBV4-1 and TRBJ2-1, with D possibly matching TRBD2 (5 bases). Germline V gene lookup returns CDR1 MGHRA and CDR2 YSYEKL. The CDR3 has 15 amino acids. The V gene lost 6 bases and the J gene lost 1 base, with 13 bases spanning the gap. The CDR3 coding sequence is TGCGCCAGCAGTCATGGCCAGCGGTCCTACAATGAGCAGTTCTTC. Encoded protein: CASSHGQRSYNEQFF.

CDR3 amino acids: CASSIQNTGELFF. Here the CDR3 DNA reads TGTGCCAGCAGTATACAGAACACCGGGGAGCTGTTTTTT. This rearrangement joins TRBV28 to TRBJ2-2; D not resolved. CDR1 MDHEN and CDR2 SYDVKM come from the germline V gene. The CDR3 extends over 13 amino acids. Trimming took 5 bases from V and 1 from J, leaving 5 bases between them.